This TCR beta chain was recorded in a study of cytomegalovirus exposure and HLA in healthy donors. Study results and caveats: TCR sequences were mostly rare, though some public TCRs occurred in many donors.

Turning to this clone: The antigen is undetermined.

Vbeta (60) and Jbeta (13) primers were used in the PCR. Only in-frame clones appear in the TCRdb table, and some are missing; sequencing was by immunoSEQ multiplex PCR. The sample shows approximately 110,000 clones, and roughly 6.6% sits with its ten largest clones. This clonotype was obtained from a man in his forties in good health and CMV-seropositive. What was sequenced was PBMCs.

CDR3 sequence reads: CASSYSEENTGELFF. DNA of the CDR3: TGTGCCAGCAGTTATAGCGAGGAGAACACCGGGGAGCTGTTTTTT. The chain couples TRBV6-5 to TRBJ2-2; possible D gene TRBD2, 5 bases. V was pared by 3 bases and J by 1 base, with 9 bases between. The CDR3 runs 15 residues. Germline CDR1 reads MNHEY; CDR2 reads SVGAGI.